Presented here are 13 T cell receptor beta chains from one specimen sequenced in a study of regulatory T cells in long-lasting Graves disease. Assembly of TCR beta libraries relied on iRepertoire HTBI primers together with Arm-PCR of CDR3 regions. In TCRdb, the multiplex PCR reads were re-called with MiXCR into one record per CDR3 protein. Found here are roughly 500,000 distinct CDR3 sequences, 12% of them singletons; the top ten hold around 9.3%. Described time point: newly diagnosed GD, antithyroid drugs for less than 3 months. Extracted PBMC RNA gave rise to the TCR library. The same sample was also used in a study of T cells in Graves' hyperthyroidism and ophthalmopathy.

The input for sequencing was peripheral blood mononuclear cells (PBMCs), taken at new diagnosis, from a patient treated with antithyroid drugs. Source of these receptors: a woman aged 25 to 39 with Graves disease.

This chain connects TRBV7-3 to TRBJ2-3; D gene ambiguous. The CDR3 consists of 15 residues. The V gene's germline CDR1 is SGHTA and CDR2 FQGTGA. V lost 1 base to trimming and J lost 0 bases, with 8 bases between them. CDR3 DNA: TGTGCCAGCAGCTTAAACCCCGCGAGCACAGATACGCAGTATTTT. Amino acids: CASSLNPASTDTQYF.

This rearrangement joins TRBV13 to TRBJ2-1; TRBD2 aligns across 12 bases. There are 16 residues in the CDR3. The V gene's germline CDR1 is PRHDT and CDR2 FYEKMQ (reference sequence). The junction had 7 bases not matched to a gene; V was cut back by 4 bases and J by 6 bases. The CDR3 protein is CASSSRLAGVGNEQFF. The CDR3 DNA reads TGTGCCAGCAGCTCCAGACTAGCGGGAGTGGGCAATGAGCAGTTCTTC.

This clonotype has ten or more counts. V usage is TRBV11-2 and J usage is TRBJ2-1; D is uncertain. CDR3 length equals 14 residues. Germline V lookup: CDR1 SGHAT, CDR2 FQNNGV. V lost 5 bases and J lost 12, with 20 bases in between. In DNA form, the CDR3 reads TGTGCCAGCAGCCCCTCCCCCAACGGACGGGTGCAGTTCTTC. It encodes CASSPSPNGRVQFF.

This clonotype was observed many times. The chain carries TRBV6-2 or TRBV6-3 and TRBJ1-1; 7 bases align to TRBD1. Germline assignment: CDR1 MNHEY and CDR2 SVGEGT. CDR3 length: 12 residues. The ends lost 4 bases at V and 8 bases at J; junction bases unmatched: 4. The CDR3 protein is CASSWRRGEAFF. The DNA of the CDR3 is TGTGCCAGCAGTTGGCGCAGGGGGGAAGCTTTCTTT.

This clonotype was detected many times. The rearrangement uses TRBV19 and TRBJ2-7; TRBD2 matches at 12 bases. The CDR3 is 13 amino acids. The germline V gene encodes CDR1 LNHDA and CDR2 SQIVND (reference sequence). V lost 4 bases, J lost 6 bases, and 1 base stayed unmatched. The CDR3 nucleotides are TGTGCCAGTAGTAGACTAGCGGGAGCCGAGCAGTACTTC. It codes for CASSRLAGAEQYF.

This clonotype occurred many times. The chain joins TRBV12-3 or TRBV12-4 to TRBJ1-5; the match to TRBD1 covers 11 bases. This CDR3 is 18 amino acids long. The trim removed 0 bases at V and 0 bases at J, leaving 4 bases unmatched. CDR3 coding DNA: TGTGCCAGCAGTTTAGCCGGGACAGGGGGGTATAGCAATCAGCCCCAGCATTTT. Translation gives CASSLAGTGGYSNQPQHF.

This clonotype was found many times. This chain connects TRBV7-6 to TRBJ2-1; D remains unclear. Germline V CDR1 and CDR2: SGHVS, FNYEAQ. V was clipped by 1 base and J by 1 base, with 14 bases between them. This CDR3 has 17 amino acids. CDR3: CASSLVRAEQSYNEQFF. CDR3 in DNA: TGTGCCAGCAGCTTAGTTCGCGCGGAGCAGTCCTACAATGAGCAGTTCTTC. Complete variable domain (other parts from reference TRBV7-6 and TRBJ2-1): GAGVSQSPRYKVTKRGQDVALRCDPISGHVSLYWYRQALGQGPEFLTYFNYEAQQDKSGLPNDRFSAERPEGSISTLTIQRTEQRDSAMYRCASSLVRAEQSYNEQFFGPGTRLTVL.

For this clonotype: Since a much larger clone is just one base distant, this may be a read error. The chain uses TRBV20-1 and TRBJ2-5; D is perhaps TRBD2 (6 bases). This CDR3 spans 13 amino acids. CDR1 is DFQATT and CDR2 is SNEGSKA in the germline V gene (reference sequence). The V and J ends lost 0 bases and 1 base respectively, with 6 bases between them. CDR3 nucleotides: TGCAGTGCTAGAGATAGCGGCCAAGAGACCCAGTACTTC. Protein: CSARDSGQETQYF.

The CDR3 loop is CASSSGDRVGELFF. DNA for the CDR3: TGCGCCAGCAGCTCGGGAGATCGGGTCGGGGAGCTGTTTTTT. This chain connects TRBV5-1 to TRBJ2-2; perhaps TRBD2 as D (6 bases). CDR1 and CDR2 from the germline V gene are SGHRS and YFSETQ. V lost 3 bases to trimming and J lost 7 bases, with 13 bases between them. The CDR3 is made up of 14 amino acids.

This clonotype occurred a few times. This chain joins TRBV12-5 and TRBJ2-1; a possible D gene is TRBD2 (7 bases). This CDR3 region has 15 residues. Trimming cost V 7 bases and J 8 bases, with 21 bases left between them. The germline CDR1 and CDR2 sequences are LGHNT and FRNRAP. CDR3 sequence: CASAAPSGGGDEQFF. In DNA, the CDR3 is TGTGCTAGTGCCGCCCCTAGCGGAGGGGGTGATGAGCAGTTCTTC.

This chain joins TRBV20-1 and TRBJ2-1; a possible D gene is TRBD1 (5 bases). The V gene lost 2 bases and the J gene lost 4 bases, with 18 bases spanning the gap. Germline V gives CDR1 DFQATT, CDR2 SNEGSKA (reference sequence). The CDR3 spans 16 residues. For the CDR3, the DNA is TGCAGTGCTAGATTAAGGGGCGCGGTCCTATACAATGAGCAGTTCTTC. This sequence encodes CSARLRGAVLYNEQFF.

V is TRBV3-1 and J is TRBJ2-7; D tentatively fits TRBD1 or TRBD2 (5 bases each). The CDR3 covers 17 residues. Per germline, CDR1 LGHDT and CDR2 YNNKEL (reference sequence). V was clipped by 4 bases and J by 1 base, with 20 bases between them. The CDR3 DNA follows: TGTGCCAGCAGCCCCTTATCCCGGCTGGGGGATTCCTACGAGCAGTACTTC. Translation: CASSPLSRLGDSYEQYF.

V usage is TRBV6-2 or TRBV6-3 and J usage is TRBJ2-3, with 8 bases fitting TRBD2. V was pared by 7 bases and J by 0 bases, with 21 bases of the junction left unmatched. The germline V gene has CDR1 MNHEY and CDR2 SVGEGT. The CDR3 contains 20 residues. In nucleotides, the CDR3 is TGTGCCAGCAAGCATCCCACGGGAGGGCCCTACCCCTCTAGCACAGATACGCAGTATTTT. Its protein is CASKHPTGGPYPSSTDTQYF.